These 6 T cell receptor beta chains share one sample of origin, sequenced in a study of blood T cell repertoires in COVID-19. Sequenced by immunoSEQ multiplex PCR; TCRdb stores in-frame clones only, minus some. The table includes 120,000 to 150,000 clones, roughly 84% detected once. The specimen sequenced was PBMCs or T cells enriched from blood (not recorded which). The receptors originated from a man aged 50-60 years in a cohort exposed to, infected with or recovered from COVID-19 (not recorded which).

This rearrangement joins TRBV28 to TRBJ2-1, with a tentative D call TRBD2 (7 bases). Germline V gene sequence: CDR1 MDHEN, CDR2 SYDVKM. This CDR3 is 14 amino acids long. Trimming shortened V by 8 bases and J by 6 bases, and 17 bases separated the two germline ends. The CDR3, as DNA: TGTGCCAGCGTTTGGGGGGGGCGGTCCAATGAGCAGTTCTTC. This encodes CASVWGGRSNEQFF.

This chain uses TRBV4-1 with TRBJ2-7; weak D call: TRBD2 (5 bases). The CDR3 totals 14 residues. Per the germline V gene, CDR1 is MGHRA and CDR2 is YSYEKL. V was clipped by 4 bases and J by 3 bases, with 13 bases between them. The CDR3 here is CASSPWGGGYEQYF. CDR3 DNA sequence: TGCGCCAGCAGCCCGTGGGGTGGAGGCTACGAGCAGTACTTC.

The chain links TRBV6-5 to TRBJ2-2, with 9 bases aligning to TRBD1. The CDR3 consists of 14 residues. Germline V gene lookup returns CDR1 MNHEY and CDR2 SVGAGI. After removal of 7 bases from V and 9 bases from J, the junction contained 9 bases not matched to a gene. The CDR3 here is CASKPDRGKRELFF. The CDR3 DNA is TGTGCCAGCAAACCGGACAGGGGTAAAAGGGAGCTGTTTTTT.

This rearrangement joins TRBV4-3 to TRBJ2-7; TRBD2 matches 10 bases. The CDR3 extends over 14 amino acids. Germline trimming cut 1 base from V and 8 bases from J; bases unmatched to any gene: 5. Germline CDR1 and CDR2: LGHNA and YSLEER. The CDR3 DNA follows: TGCGCCAGCAGCCAAGGACATAGCGGGGGGAAGCAGTACTTC. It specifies CASSQGHSGGKQYF.

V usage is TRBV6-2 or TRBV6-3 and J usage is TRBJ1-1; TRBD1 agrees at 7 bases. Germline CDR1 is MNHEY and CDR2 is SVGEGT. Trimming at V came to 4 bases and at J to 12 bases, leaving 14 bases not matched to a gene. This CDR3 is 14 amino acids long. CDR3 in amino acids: CASSSAGQPWETFF. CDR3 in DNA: TGTGCCAGCAGTTCGGCGGGACAGCCATGGGAAACTTTCTTT.

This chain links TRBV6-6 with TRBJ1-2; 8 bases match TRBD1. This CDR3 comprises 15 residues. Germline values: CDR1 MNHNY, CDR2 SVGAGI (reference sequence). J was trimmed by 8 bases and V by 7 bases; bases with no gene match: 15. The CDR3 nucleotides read TGTGCCAGCAAGGTGGAGAACACAGGGGGTAGCGGCTACACCTTC. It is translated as CASKVENTGGSGYTF.